This TCR beta chain emerged from a study of T cell repertoires in cytomegalovirus infection. Across the whole study: Public TCR beta signatures marked donors with CMV infection and the matching HLA.

The length of the CDR3 is 17 residues. J was trimmed by 7 bases and V by 0 bases; bases with no gene match: 7. Germline-derived CDR1 and CDR2 are MGHRA and YSYEKL. General study results and limits: The cumulative frequency of public TCR beta families identified carriers of CMV plus the relevant HLA. The study found HLA-C-restricted CMV-specific TCR beta clonotypes dominating the ex vivo response.

One entry per CDR3 protein results from TCRdb running MiXCR on the reads. The sample carries roughly 630,000 distinct CDR3 sequences, approximately 24% recorded once. This clonotype was picked up many times. As yet, its antigen is unknown. This chain links TRBV4-1 with TRBJ1-6; 9 positions agree with TRBD1. This receptor was obtained from a human donor in good health (CMV status not recorded). Some clones in this sample may be carry-over from other donors' samples. The sequenced material came from CD8+ T cells from PBMCs. The DNA of the CDR3 is TGCGCCAGCAGCCAAGATCTTCTCGGGACAGGGAATTCACCCCTCCACTTT. This codes for CASSQDLLGTGNSPLHF.